Each of the 20 T cell receptor beta chains below was sequenced from the same sample in a study of shared clonotypes between healthy human individuals. Here immunoSEQ multiplex PCR was the method, and the copy in TCRdb shows in-frame clones only, minus some. The data contain roughly 1 million clones, about four fifths of them seen just once; the ten biggest clones take up under 0.65%. Sequenced: memory CD4+ T cells from PBMCs. The subset here: CD45RA-negative fraction. The receptors originated from a man in his late teens or twenties in good health. Some clones in this sample may be carry-over from other donors' samples.

CDR3 nucleotide sequence: TGTGCCACCAGCAGAGACGGACTAGCGGGAGTTGGAGATACGCAGTATTTT. Amino acid sequence: CATSRDGLAGVGDTQYF. This rearrangement joins TRBV15 to TRBJ2-3; 13 bases fit TRBD2. The length of the CDR3 is 17 residues. Trimming cost V 0 bases and J 5 bases; bases outside gene matches: 5. Germline V gives CDR1 LNHNV, CDR2 YYDKDF (reference sequence).

The chain is built from TRBV7-2 and TRBJ1-2, with TRBD1 identical over 7 bases. The CDR3 consists of 15 residues. The V gene end was trimmed by 6 bases and the J gene end by 0 bases; junction bases not matched to a gene: 7. Looked up from germline, CDR1 is SGHTA and CDR2 is FQGNSA. The CDR3 DNA reads TGTGCCAGCAGTTTCCGGGACAGATCTAACTATGGCTACACCTTC. Its translation is CASSFRDRSNYGYTF.

A few counts support this clone. The J gene is TRBJ1-5, the V gene TRBV2, with TRBD1 matching over 7 bases. This CDR3 contains 14 residues. V dropped 6 bases and J dropped 4; count of bases not matched to a gene: 6. Germline CDR1 and CDR2: SNHLY and FYNNEI. The CDR3 spells CASSQGQFNQPQHF. CDR3 bases: TGTGCCAGCAGCCAGGGACAGTTTAATCAGCCCCAGCATTTT.

The CDR3 sequence is CASSHGQGATDTQYF. CDR3 bases: TGCGCCAGCAGCCACGGACAGGGGGCCACAGATACGCAGTATTTT. J is TRBJ2-3 and V is TRBV4-3, with 11 bases fitting TRBD1. The germline CDR1 and CDR2 sequences are LGHNA and YSLEER. CDR3 length: 15 residues. J lost 2 bases, V lost 3 bases, and 1 base had no gene match.

The chain couples TRBV7-2 to TRBJ1-1, with D uncertain. CDR1 and CDR2 from the germline V gene are SGHTA and FQGNSA. Trimming removed 3 bases from V and 0 bases from J, with 11 bases in between. The CDR3 runs 15 residues. CDR3 sequence: CASSFVRGMNTEAFF. DNA of the CDR3: TGTGCCAGCAGCTTTGTTCGAGGGATGAACACTGAAGCTTTCTTT.

The chain combines TRBV28 with TRBJ1-6, with TRBD1 matching over 8 bases. V was pared by 6 bases and J by 6 bases, with 4 bases of the junction left unmatched. Germline lookup yields CDR1 MDHEN and CDR2 SYDVKM. The CDR3 length is 14 residues. CDR3 protein: CASRPGQANSPLHF. DNA of the CDR3: TGTGCCAGCAGACCGGGACAGGCTAATTCACCCCTCCACTTT.

A note on this clone: Additional DNA sequences in this sample encode the identical CDR3. The chain recombines TRBV18 with TRBJ2-7, with 10 bases fitting TRBD1. The CDR3 length is 14 residues. Per germline, CDR1 KGHSH and CDR2 LQKENI. V shed 2 bases and J 4 bases; nucleotides not matched to a gene: 2. The CDR3 sequence is CASSPGTGEYEQYF. CDR3 in DNA: TGTGCCAGCTCACCAGGGACAGGGGAATACGAGCAGTACTTC.

The V and J genes are TRBV29-1 and TRBJ2-3, with 12 positions matching TRBD1. V dropped 7 bases and J dropped 2; count of bases not matched to a gene: 4. Looked up from germline, CDR1 is SQVTM and CDR2 is ANQGSEA. This CDR3 has 14 residues. CDR3 sequence (DNA): TGCAGCGCAGGGACAGGGGGCTACACAGATACGCAGTATTTT. Amino acid sequence: CSAGTGGYTDTQYF.

The CDR3 coding sequence is TGTGCCAGCAGCCCCCAGACAGGGTCGAACACTGAAGCTTTCTTT. Residues: CASSPQTGSNTEAFF. The V gene is TRBV7-3, the J gene TRBJ1-1, with 7 bases lining up with TRBD1. Germline-derived CDR1 and CDR2 are SGHTA and FQGTGA. Unmatched junction bases numbered 7, after V lost 5 bases and J lost 1 base. CDR3 size: 15 residues.

The chain combines TRBV28 with TRBJ2-5; 8 bases are a match to TRBD2. V shed 11 bases and J 2 bases; nucleotides not matched to a gene: 13. From germline, CDR1 is MDHEN and CDR2 SYDVKM. The CDR3 has 15 residues. CDR3 sequence reads: CASSGSGDLQETQYF. As DNA, the CDR3 is TGTGCCTCCAGTGGTAGCGGGGACCTTCAAGAGACCCAGTACTTC.

CDR3 nucleotides: TGTGCCACCAGCAGAGAGAGGTTCACCTACGAGCAGTACTTC. Translated: CATSRERFTYEQYF. The V call is TRBV15, the J call TRBJ2-7; D uncertain. CDR1 is LNHNV, CDR2 YYDKDF, per germline (reference sequence). The CDR3 extends over 14 amino acids. Trimming took 0 bases from V and 2 from J, leaving 8 bases between them.

The rearrangement uses TRBV4-2 and TRBJ2-2; D possibly matches TRBD1 or TRBD2 (6 bases each). The V and J ends lost 0 bases and 4 bases respectively, with 12 bases between them. Germline V CDR1 and CDR2: LGHNA, YNFKEQ. CDR3 length: 16 amino acids. The CDR3 is CASSQERGASTGELFF. CDR3 nucleotides: TGTGCCAGCAGCCAAGAGAGGGGGGCTTCCACCGGGGAGCTGTTTTTT.

Worth noting for this clone: This clone may be a read error of a much larger clone one base away. The genes are TRBV7-9 and TRBJ1-1, with TRBD1 matching 11 bases. The junction had 11 bases not matched to a gene; V was cut back by 2 bases and J by 0 bases. CDR1 is SEHNR, CDR2 FQNEAQ, per germline (reference sequence). CDR3 length: 19 amino acids. The chain's CDR3 is CASSLLGGGTGGMNTEAFF. The CDR3 nucleotides read TGTGCCAGCAGCTTACTCGGGGGGGGGACAGGGGGAATGAACACTGAAGCTTTCTTT.

The chain employs TRBV7-2 and TRBJ1-4; D gene unclear. The CDR3 loop spans 14 amino acids. Germline loops: CDR1 SGHTA, CDR2 FQGNSA. The V gene lost 3 bases and the J gene lost 5 bases, with 10 bases spanning the gap. Here the CDR3 DNA reads TGTGCCAGCAGCTTCGGCTCCCTCAATGAAAAACTGTTTTTT. It yields the protein CASSFGSLNEKLFF. The variable domain in full, completed from reference TRBV7-2 and TRBJ1-4, reads GAGVSQSPSNKVTEKGKDVELRCDPISGHTALYWYRQSLGQGLEFLIYFQGNSAPDKSGLPSDRFSAERTGGSVSTLTIQRTQQEDSAVYLCASSFGSLNEKLFFGSGTQLSVL.

The V gene is TRBV6-6, the J gene TRBJ2-7; no reliable D call. The CDR3 is 14 residues long. Trimming cost V 0 bases and J 3 bases, with 9 bases left between them. Germline lookup yields CDR1 MNHNY and CDR2 SVGAGI (reference sequence). This chain's CDR3 is CASSYSNSYYEQYF. For the CDR3, the DNA is TGTGCCAGCAGTTACTCGAACTCTTACTACGAGCAGTACTTC.

This clone was picked up a small number of times. The rearrangement uses TRBV19 and TRBJ2-5; 10 nucleotides align to TRBD2. The V and J ends lost 5 bases and 4 bases, in that order; junction bases with no gene match: 13. Looked up from germline, CDR1 is LNHDA and CDR2 is SQIVND (reference sequence). This CDR3 is 17 amino acids long. DNA for the CDR3: TGTGCCAGTAGTCTCTGGACTAGCGGAAGCCTGGGAGAGACCCAGTACTTC. As protein: CASSLWTSGSLGETQYF.

This clone was picked up many times. The rearrangement links TRBV5-1 to TRBJ2-1; 7 bases map to TRBD1. In germline, CDR1 is SGHRS, CDR2 YFSETQ. The trim removed 4 bases at V and 1 base at J, leaving 5 bases unmatched. CDR3 length: 15 amino acids. The DNA of the CDR3 is TGCGCCAGCAGCACACAGGGGCCATCCTACAATGAGCAGTTCTTC. Translated: CASSTQGPSYNEQFF. Full variable domain (outside the CDR3, taken from reference TRBV5-1 and TRBJ2-1): KAGVTQTPRYLIKTRGQQVTLSCSPISGHRSVSWYQQTPGQGLQFLFEYFSETQRNKGNFPGRFSGRQFSNSRSEMNVSTLELGDSALYLCASSTQGPSYNEQFFGPGTRLTVL.

A single count supports this clone. The genes are TRBV4-2 and TRBJ1-3; D may be TRBD1 (6 bases). The V end lost 0 bases, the J end lost 8 bases, and 17 bases lay between the germline ends. The V gene's germline CDR1 is LGHNA and CDR2 YNFKEQ. The CDR3 contains 16 residues. CDR3 in amino acids: CASSQELSRGGHTIYF. The CDR3 nucleotides are TGTGCCAGCAGCCAAGAATTAAGCAGGGGAGGGCACACCATATATTTT.

V and J are TRBV6-6 and TRBJ2-1; TRBD1 is a possible D gene (6 bases). Germline CDR1 MNHNY, CDR2 SVGAGI (reference sequence). The CDR3 extends over 15 amino acids. Trimming left V 6 bases short and J 5 bases short, with 17 bases between. CDR3 DNA: TGTGCCAGCAGGCAGAAGACAGGTCCCAACAATGAGCAGTTCTTC. Translated: CASRQKTGPNNEQFF.

This clone was detected only a few times. The chain is built from TRBV10-3 and TRBJ1-2, with TRBD1 as a possible D gene (5 bases). Germline CDR1 is ENHRY and CDR2 is SYGVKD. V was cut by 6 bases and J by 5 bases, with 10 bases left in between. This CDR3 is built from 12 residues. The CDR3 region is CAIRTEGYGYTF. The CDR3 DNA reads TGTGCCATCAGGACGGAGGGGTATGGCTACACCTTC.